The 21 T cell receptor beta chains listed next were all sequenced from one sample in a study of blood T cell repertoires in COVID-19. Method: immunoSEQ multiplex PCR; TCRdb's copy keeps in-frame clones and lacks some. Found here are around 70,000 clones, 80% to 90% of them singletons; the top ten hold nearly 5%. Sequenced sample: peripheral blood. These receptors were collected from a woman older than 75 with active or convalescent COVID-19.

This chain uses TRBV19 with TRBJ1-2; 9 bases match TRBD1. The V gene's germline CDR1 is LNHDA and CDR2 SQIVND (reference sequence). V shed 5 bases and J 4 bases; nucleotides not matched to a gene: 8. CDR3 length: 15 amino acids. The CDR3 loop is CASSVLQGAGYGYTF. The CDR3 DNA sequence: TGTGCCAGTAGTGTGTTACAGGGGGCTGGCTATGGCTACACCTTC. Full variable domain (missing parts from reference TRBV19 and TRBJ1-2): DGGITQSPKYLFRKEGQNVTLSCEQNLNHDAMYWYRQDPGQGLRLIYYSQIVNDFQKGDIAEGYSVSREKKESFPLTVTSAQKNPTAFYLCASSVLQGAGYGYTFGSGTRLTVV.

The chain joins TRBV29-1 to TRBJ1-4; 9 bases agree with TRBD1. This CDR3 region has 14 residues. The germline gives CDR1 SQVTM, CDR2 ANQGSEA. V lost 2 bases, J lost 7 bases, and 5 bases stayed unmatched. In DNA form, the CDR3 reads TGCAGCGTTGAAAACAGGGGGCGAGGTGAAAAACTGTTTTTT. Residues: CSVENRGRGEKLFF.

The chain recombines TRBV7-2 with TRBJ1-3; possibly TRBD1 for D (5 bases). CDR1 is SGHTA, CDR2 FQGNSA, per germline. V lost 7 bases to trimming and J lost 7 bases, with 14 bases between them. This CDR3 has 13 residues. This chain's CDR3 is CASTTTSGNTIYF. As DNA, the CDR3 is TGTGCCAGCACCACCACTTCAGGGAACACCATATATTTT.

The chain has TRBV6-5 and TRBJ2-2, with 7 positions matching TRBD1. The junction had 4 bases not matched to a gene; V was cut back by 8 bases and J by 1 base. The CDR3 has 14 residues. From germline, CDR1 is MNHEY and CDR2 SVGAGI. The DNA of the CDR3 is TGTGCCAGCGATCACAGGGGGAACACCGGGGAGCTGTTTTTT. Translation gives CASDHRGNTGELFF.

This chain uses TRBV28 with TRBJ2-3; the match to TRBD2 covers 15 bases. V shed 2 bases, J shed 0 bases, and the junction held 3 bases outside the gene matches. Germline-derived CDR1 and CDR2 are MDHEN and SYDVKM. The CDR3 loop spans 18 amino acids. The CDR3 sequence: CASSLGLAGGTSTDTQYF. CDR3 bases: TGTGCCAGCAGTTTAGGACTAGCGGGGGGGACTAGCACAGATACGCAGTATTTT.

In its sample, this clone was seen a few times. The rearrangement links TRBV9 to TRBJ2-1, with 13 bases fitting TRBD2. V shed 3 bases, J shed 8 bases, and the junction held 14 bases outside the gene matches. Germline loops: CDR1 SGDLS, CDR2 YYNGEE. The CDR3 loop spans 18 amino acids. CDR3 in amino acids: CASSETPVLAGGPHEQFF. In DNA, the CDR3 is TGTGCCAGCAGCGAAACTCCGGTACTAGCGGGGGGGCCGCATGAGCAGTTCTTC.

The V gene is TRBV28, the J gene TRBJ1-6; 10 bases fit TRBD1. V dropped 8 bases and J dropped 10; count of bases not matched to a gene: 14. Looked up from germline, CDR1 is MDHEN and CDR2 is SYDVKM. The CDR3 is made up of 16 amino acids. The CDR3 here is CASLNRDRGLGSPLHF. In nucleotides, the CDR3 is TGTGCCAGCCTGAACCGGGACAGGGGTTTGGGATCACCCCTCCACTTT.

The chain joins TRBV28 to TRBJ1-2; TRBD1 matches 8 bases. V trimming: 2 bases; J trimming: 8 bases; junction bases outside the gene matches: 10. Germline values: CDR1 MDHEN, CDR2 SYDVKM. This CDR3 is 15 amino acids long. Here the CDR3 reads CASSLGAGQGGGYTF. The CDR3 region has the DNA TGTGCCAGCAGTTTAGGGGCCGGACAGGGCGGAGGCTACACCTTC.

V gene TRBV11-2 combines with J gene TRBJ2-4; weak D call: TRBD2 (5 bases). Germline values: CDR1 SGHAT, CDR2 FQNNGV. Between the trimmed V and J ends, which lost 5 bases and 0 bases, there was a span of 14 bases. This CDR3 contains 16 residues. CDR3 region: CASSVGLTIAKNIQYF. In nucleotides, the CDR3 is TGTGCCAGCAGCGTCGGACTGACAATAGCCAAAAACATTCAGTACTTC.

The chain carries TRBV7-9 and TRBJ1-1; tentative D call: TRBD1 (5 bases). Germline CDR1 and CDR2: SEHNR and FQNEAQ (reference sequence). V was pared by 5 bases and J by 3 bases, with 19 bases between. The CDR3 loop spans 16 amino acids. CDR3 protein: CASSRLGVSRDTEAFF. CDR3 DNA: TGTGCCAGCAGCAGATTAGGGGTAAGTCGGGACACTGAAGCTTTCTTT.

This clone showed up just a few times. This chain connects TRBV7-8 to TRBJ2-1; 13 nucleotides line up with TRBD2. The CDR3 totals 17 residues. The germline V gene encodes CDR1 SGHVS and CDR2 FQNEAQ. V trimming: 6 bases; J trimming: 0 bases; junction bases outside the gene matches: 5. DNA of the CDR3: TGTGCCAGCAGACTAGCGGGGGGGCCGGGCTCCTACAATGAGCAGTTCTTC. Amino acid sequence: CASRLAGGPGSYNEQFF.

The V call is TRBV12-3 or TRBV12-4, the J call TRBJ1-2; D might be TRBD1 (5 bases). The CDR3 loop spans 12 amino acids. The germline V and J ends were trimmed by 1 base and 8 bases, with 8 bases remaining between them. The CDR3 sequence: CASSLGGVGYTF. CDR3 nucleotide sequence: TGTGCCAGCAGTTTAGGGGGGGTCGGCTACACCTTC.

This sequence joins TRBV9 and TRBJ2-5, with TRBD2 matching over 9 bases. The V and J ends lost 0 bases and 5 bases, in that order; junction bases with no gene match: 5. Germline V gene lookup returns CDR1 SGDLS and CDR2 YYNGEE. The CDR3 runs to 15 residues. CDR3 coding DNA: TGTGCCAGCAGCGTAGGTAGCGGGGGCGGTGAGACCCAGTACTTC. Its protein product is CASSVGSGGGETQYF.

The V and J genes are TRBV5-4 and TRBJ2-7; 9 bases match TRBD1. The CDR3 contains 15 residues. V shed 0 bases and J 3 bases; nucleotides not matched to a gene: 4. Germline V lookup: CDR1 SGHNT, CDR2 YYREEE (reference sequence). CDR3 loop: CASSLGQGEIYEQYF. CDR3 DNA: TGTGCCAGCAGCTTGGGACAGGGGGAAATCTACGAGCAGTACTTC.

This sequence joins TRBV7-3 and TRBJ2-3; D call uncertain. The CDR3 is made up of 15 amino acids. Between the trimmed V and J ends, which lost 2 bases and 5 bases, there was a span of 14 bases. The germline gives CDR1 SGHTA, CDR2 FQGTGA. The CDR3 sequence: CASSLAGATGDTQYF. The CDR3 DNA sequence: TGTGCCAGCAGCTTAGCTGGCGCCACGGGAGATACGCAGTATTTT. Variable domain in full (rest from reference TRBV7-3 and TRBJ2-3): GAGVSQTPSNKVTEKGKYVELRCDPISGHTALYWYRQSLGQGPEFLIYFQGTGAADDSGLPNDRFFAVRPEGSVSTLKIQRTERGDSAVYLCASSLAGATGDTQYFGPGTRLTVL.

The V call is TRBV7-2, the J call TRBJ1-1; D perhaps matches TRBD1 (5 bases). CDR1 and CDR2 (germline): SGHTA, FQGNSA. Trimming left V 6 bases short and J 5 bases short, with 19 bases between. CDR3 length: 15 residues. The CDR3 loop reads CASSLHWGGNTEAFF. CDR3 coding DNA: TGTGCCAGCAGTCTCCACTGGGGGGGAAATACTGAAGCTTTCTTT.

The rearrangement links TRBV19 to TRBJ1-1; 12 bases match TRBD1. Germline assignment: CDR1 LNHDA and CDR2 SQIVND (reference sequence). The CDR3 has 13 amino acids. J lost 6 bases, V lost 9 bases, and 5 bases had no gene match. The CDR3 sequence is CASQGQGAAEAFF. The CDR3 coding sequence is TGTGCCAGCCAGGGACAGGGGGCGGCTGAAGCTTTCTTT.

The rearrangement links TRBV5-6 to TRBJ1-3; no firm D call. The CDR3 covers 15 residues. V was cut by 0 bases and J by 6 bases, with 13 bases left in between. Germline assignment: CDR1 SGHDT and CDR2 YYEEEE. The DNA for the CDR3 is TGTGCCAGCAGCTTGGGTAGCCTGACTGTAAACACCATATATTTT. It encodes CASSLGSLTVNTIYF.

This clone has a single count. The CDR3 here is CAWDRESVKAFF. The DNA for the CDR3 is TGTGCCTGGGACAGGGAATCGGTAAAAGCTTTCTTT. V usage is TRBV30 and J usage is TRBJ1-1, with 7 bases that match TRBD1. Germline lookup yields CDR1 GTSNPN and CDR2 SVGIG (reference sequence). Trimming removed 5 bases from V and 9 bases from J; junction bases left unmatched: 9. This CDR3 comprises 12 residues.

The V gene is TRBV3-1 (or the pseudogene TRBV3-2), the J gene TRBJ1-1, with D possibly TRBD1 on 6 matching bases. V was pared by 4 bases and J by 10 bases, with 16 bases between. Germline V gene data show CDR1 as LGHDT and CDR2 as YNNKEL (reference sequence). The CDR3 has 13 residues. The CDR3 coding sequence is TGTGCCAGCAGCCTTGGGCAGGGGAAGATAGCTTTCTTT. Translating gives CASSLGQGKIAFF.

DNA for the CDR3: TGCGCCAGCAGCCAAGTGTGGGAGGGGAATCAGCCCCAGCATTTT. This sequence encodes CASSQVWEGNQPQHF. The chain employs TRBV4-1 and TRBJ1-5; D may be TRBD1 (5 bases). CDR1 is MGHRA, CDR2 YSYEKL, per germline. The length of the CDR3 is 15 residues. V dropped 1 base and J dropped 4 bases, with 11 bases sitting between them.